This T cell receptor (beta chain) was obtained from a study of monozygotic twins with inflammatory bowel disease. Study-wide results and limits: IBD patients shared fewer clonotypes with others than healthy twins, especially with disease activity. Varied immunosuppressive treatments among patients may have increased repertoire variability. Twins classed as concordant or discordant showed no difference in repertoire similarity, possibly from limited power.

Looked up from germline, CDR1 is MRHNA and CDR2 is SNTAGT. CDR3 length: 13 amino acids. TCRdb re-called the 5' RACE reads, yielding one record per CDR3 amino acid sequence without DNA. Recorded here are over 120,000 distinct CDR3 sequences; the top ten clones represent roughly 1.2%. Remarks on this clonotype: Antigen unknown.

This chain connects TRBV6-4 to TRBJ1-6; TCRdb reports TRBD1, a call that lacks DNA to check it against. Sequenced input: blood. This TCR derives from a human donor with ulcerative colitis or Crohn's disease, or a healthy co-twin of an affected twin (not recorded which). The CDR3 protein is CASSDADGGPLHF.